The T cell receptor beta chain under discussion was sequenced for a study of CD8 T cells in Susac syndrome. The CDR3 spans 14 residues. V was cut by 6 bases and J by 3 bases, with 15 bases left in between. Germline CDR1 is DFQATT and CDR2 is SNEGSKA (reference sequence). RNA in amounts of roughly 0.5 to 1 ug was reverse transcribed with random hexamers. Amplification of TCR beta CDR3 by immunoSEQ multiplex PCR spanned 54 Vbeta and 13 Jbeta. TCRdb called the immunoSEQ multiplex PCR reads again in MiXCR, with one record for every CDR3 protein. The top ten clones hold about 0.09% of a sample with some 110,000 distinct CDR3 sequences, 85% to 95% of them seen once. High-throughput TCR beta sequencing covered peripheral CD8+ and CD4+ T cells. The patients serving as multiple sclerosis controls were treatment-naive. They had stable or active relapsing-remitting disease and fulfilled revised McDonald criteria. Negative isolation yielded the CD8+ and CD4+ T cells, while FACS enriched the TEMRA cells.

The sequence was collected from a human donor with multiple sclerosis. Sample: CD4+ T cells from PBMCs. The chain recombines TRBV20-1 with TRBJ1-5; TRBD1 is a possible D gene (5 bases). The CDR3 bases are TGCAGTGCCACTATGTTGGGGCCCAATCAGCCCCAGCATTTT. The encoded protein is CSATMLGPNQPQHF.